Listed below are T cell receptor beta chains from one sample, sequenced in a study of regulatory T cells in long-lasting Graves disease. TCRdb independently ran MiXCR on the multiplex PCR reads; one entry per CDR3 protein. The table has some 560,000 distinct CDR3 sequences, 15% to 20% seen once. The sample was also linked to a second study, of T cells in Graves' hyperthyroidism and ophthalmopathy.

The input for sequencing was peripheral blood mononuclear cells (PBMCs), taken at new diagnosis, from a patient treated with antithyroid drugs. The receptors originated from a woman aged 35-60 years with Graves disease. Each CDR3 is given with its conserved first and last residue. Each record gives: J gene, clone size, D gene, V gene, CDR3 protein, CDR3 DNA. A D gene is named only where the DNA matches it firmly. Rows may omit the clone size; those that give it use once, few, many or a size class.

J gene: TRBJ2-1
clone size: .
D gene: TRBD2
V gene: TRBV3-1
CDR3 protein: CASSQVAGGPGEQFF
CDR3 DNA: TGTGCCAGCAGCCAAGTAGCGGGGGGGCCGGGTGAGCAGTTCTTC

J gene: TRBJ2-3
clone size: many
D gene: TRBD2
V gene: TRBV7-8
CDR3 protein: CASSRPRETSSATDTQYF
CDR3 DNA: TGTGCCAGCAGCCGCCCCAGGGAGACTAGCAGTGCCACAGATACGCAGTATTTT

J gene: TRBJ2-3
clone size: many
D gene: .
V gene: TRBV2
CDR3 protein: CASSDGGGPTDTQYF
CDR3 DNA: TGTGCCAGCAGTGATGGCGGGGGCCCCACAGATACGCAGTATTTT

J gene: TRBJ2-7
clone size: many
D gene: TRBD1
V gene: TRBV11-3
CDR3 protein: CASARDRAYEQYF
CDR3 DNA: TGTGCCAGCGCCAGGGACAGAGCCTACGAGCAGTACTTC

J gene: TRBJ1-2
clone size: few
D gene: .
V gene: TRBV12-3/TRBV12-4
CDR3 protein: CASSTYSKSNYGYTF
CDR3 DNA: TGTGCCAGCAGCACCTACAGCAAGTCTAACTATGGCTACACCTTC

J gene: TRBJ2-7
clone size: few
D gene: .
V gene: TRBV5-1
CDR3 protein: CASSLDGGPYEQYF
CDR3 DNA: TGCGCCAGCAGCTTGGATGGAGGACCCTACGAGCAGTACTTC

J gene: TRBJ1-6
clone size: many
D gene: .
V gene: TRBV27
CDR3 protein: CASSLRPRNSPLHF
CDR3 DNA: TGTGCCAGCAGTTTACGCCCGCGTAATTCACCCCTCCACTTT

J gene: TRBJ2-3
clone size: many
D gene: TRBD2
V gene: TRBV28
CDR3 protein: CASSGTSGATDTQYF
CDR3 DNA: TGTGCCAGCTCTGGGACTAGCGGGGCGACAGATACGCAGTATTTT

J gene: TRBJ1-2
clone size: few
D gene: .
V gene: TRBV7-9
CDR3 protein: CASSLGGADLNYGYTF
CDR3 DNA: TGTGCCAGCAGCTTAGGTGGGGCAGACTTAAACTATGGCTACACCTTC

J gene: TRBJ1-2
clone size: .
D gene: .
V gene: TRBV7-9
CDR3 protein: CASSSLGGNYGYTF
CDR3 DNA: TGTGCCAGCAGCTCCTTAGGGGGAAACTATGGCTACACCTTC

J gene: TRBJ2-2
clone size: few
D gene: .
V gene: TRBV18
CDR3 protein: CASSPAPGGELFF
CDR3 DNA: TGTGCCAGCTCACCGGCGCCCGGCGGGGAGCTGTTTTTT

J gene: TRBJ1-1
clone size: many
D gene: .
V gene: TRBV7-2
CDR3 protein: CASSLAGQMNTEAFF
CDR3 DNA: TGTGCCAGCAGCTTGGCCGGACAGATGAACACTGAAGCTTTCTTT